The 21 T cell receptor beta chains below come from one sample, sequenced in a study of T cell changes during pregnancy in multiple sclerosis. Some clones are missing from TCRdb's copy, which holds only in-frame ones; the method was immunoSEQ multiplex PCR. In the table there are 23,000 or so clones, approximately 90% of which are singletons. The sequencing here drew on CD8+ T cells from peripheral blood mononuclear cells, taken in the first trimester of pregnancy. The source of these receptors is a female donor in good health, enrolled as a control in a pregnancy study.

This clone appeared once. This chain links TRBV4-3 with TRBJ1-1, with 11 bases aligning to TRBD1. Germline V gene sequence: CDR1 LGHNA, CDR2 YSLEER. The CDR3 totals 17 residues. J gave up 11 bases and V 1 base, and 15 bases lay outside the gene matches. The CDR3 loop is CASSQGTGGAYYEEAFF. DNA of the CDR3: TGCGCCAGCAGCCAAGGGACAGGGGGCGCGTACTATGAGGAGGCTTTCTTT.

This clone was seen a few times. V is TRBV29-1 and J is TRBJ2-2; 10 nucleotides match TRBD1. The J segment lost 6 bases and the V segment lost 4 bases, leaving 5 bases of the junction unmatched. The germline CDR1 and CDR2 sequences are SQVTM and ANQGSEA. There are 14 residues in the CDR3. The CDR3 loop reads CSVAPGTGAGELFF. The CDR3 nucleotides are TGCAGCGTTGCACCCGGGACAGGGGCCGGGGAGCTGTTTTTT.

The chain combines TRBV9 with TRBJ1-1, with TRBD1 matching 8 bases. The length of the CDR3 is 15 residues. The junction had 10 bases not matched to a gene; V was cut back by 6 bases and J by 3 bases. Germline lookup yields CDR1 SGDLS and CDR2 YYNGEE. The CDR3 coding sequence is TGTGCCAGCACCCAGACAGGGGCCCTTCACACTGAAGCTTTCTTT. Translated, it gives CASTQTGALHTEAFF.

This chain links TRBV6-1 with TRBJ1-1, with D tentatively TRBD1 (5 bases). Germline loops: CDR1 MNHNS, CDR2 SASEGT. Deletions cut 5 bases from V and 0 bases from J, with 7 bases between. The CDR3 is 13 residues long. In nucleotides, the CDR3 is TGTGCCAGCAGTCAGGGAATGAACACTGAAGCTTTCTTT. Translation gives CASSQGMNTEAFF.

This chain connects TRBV6-5 to TRBJ1-2; D possibly corresponds to TRBD1 (5 bases). The CDR3 is 16 residues long. Trimming pared 0 bases from V and 1 base from J, leaving 12 bases between. From germline, CDR1 is MNHEY and CDR2 SVGAGI. As DNA, the CDR3 is TGTGCCAGCAGTTACTCGAAAGCAGGGTTTAACTATGGCTACACCTTC. Translated, it gives CASSYSKAGFNYGYTF.

J is TRBJ2-3 and V is TRBV11-2; TRBD1 aligns across 8 bases. Germline V gene data show CDR1 as SGHAT and CDR2 as FQNNGV. Trimming at V came to 5 bases and at J to 4 bases, leaving 2 bases not matched to a gene. The CDR3 spans 13 residues. CDR3 region: CASSEQGADTQYF. CDR3 coding DNA: TGTGCCAGCAGCGAACAGGGGGCAGATACGCAGTATTTT. The variable domain in full, with the rest retrieved from reference TRBV11-2 and TRBJ2-3, is EAGVAQSPRYKIIEKRQSVAFWCNPISGHATLYWYQQILGQGPKLLIQFQNNGVVDDSQLPKDRFSAERLKGVDSTLKIQPAKLEDSAVYLCASSEQGADTQYFGPGTRLTVL.

The gene calls are TRBV9 and TRBJ2-2; TRBD1 aligns across 10 bases. CDR1 SGDLS and CDR2 YYNGEE come from the germline V gene. The CDR3 length is 17 residues. V dropped 6 bases and J dropped 7; count of bases not matched to a gene: 15. CDR3 nucleotide sequence: TGTGCCAGCAATCCCCGTGGGGGACAGGGGATCGTCGGGGAGCTGTTTTTT. Protein: CASNPRGGQGIVGELFF.

V gene TRBV7-9 combines with J gene TRBJ2-7; D unresolved. The CDR3 contains 12 residues. V dropped 5 bases and J dropped 3 bases, with 8 bases sitting between them. The germline V gene encodes CDR1 SEHNR and CDR2 FQNEAQ (reference sequence). The CDR3 reads CASSPSGYEQYF. The CDR3 DNA sequence: TGTGCCAGCAGCCCCAGTGGCTACGAGCAGTACTTC.

The CDR3 DNA reads as TGTGCCAGCAGCTTTAGTGAAGCTTTCTTT. It translates to CASSFSEAFF. This chain links TRBV6-5 with TRBJ1-1; D gene unclear. The CDR3 length is 10 residues. Germline V gene lookup returns CDR1 MNHEY and CDR2 SVGAGI. V gave up 6 bases and J gave up 7 bases, with 6 bases separating them.

V is TRBV4-2 and J is TRBJ2-1; TRBD1 aligns across 7 bases. Germline V gene lookup returns CDR1 LGHNA and CDR2 YNFKEQ. This CDR3 is 16 amino acids long. The trim removed 3 bases at V and 7 bases at J, leaving 12 bases unmatched. In DNA form, the CDR3 reads TGTGCCAGCAGCCACTTAACAGGGGTCGAGAGAAATGAGCAGTTCTTC. This encodes CASSHLTGVERNEQFF.

This clone was observed a single time. The chain uses TRBV11-2 and TRBJ1-2; no clear D gene. The V gene's germline CDR1 is SGHAT and CDR2 FQNNGV. Trimming removed 3 bases at V and 6 bases at J, with 11 bases between. This CDR3 spans 13 amino acids. Here the CDR3 DNA reads TGTGCCAGCAGCTTTGGACTTTCAGATGGCTACACCTTC. Translated: CASSFGLSDGYTF.

The V call is TRBV27, the J call TRBJ1-1; D is perhaps TRBD1 (6 bases). Germline V gives CDR1 MNHEY, CDR2 SMNVEV (reference sequence). This CDR3 spans 11 amino acids. V lost 9 bases and J lost 3, with 8 bases in between. DNA for the CDR3: TGTGCCAGTACAGGGTACACTGAAGCTTTCTTT. The encoded protein is CASTGYTEAFF.

The rearrangement links TRBV10-3 to TRBJ1-5; 9 bases map to TRBD1. Germline CDR1 is ENHRY and CDR2 is SYGVKD. The V gene end was trimmed by 6 bases and the J gene end by 3 bases; junction bases not matched to a gene: 9. The CDR3 consists of 16 residues. CDR3 in DNA: TGTGCCATCAGGCCGGACAGGGGAGACGACAATCAGCCCCAGCATTTT. Its protein product is CAIRPDRGDDNQPQHF.

This chain connects TRBV6-5 to TRBJ1-6; TRBD1 might be the D (6 bases). Trimming stripped 0 bases from V and 10 bases from J, with 10 bases between. This CDR3 comprises 14 residues. Germline loops: CDR1 MNHEY, CDR2 SVGAGI. The CDR3 DNA reads TGTGCCAGCAGTTACTCGAGTGGGGGCTCACCCCTCCACTTT. This translates into CASSYSSGGSPLHF.

V usage is TRBV7-9 and J usage is TRBJ2-2, with a weak D call TRBD2 (6 bases). CDR1 is SEHNR and CDR2 is FQNEAQ in the germline V gene (reference sequence). V lost 7 bases, J lost 8 bases, and 8 bases lay in between. CDR3 length equals 11 residues. Here the CDR3 reads CASKRAGELFF. The DNA of the CDR3 is TGTGCCAGCAAGCGGGCTGGGGAGCTGTTTTTT.

The V and J genes are TRBV5-5 and TRBJ2-7, with 9 bases fitting TRBD1. Germline V CDR1 and CDR2: SGHKS, YYEKEE (reference sequence). The CDR3 loop spans 14 amino acids. V trimming: 5 bases; J trimming: 2 bases; junction bases outside the gene matches: 5. This CDR3 is CASSDRGSAYEQYF. CDR3 sequence (DNA): TGTGCCAGCAGTGACAGGGGGTCGGCCTACGAGCAGTACTTC.

The J gene is TRBJ2-5, the V gene TRBV7-9; 9 positions agree with TRBD2. Germline V gives CDR1 SEHNR, CDR2 FQNEAQ (reference sequence). This CDR3 comprises 14 residues. With 7 bases clipped from V and 5 bases from J, the junction kept 8 bases outside the gene matches. Here the CDR3 reads CASKASGMRETQYF. As DNA, the CDR3 is TGTGCCAGCAAGGCTAGCGGGATGAGGGAGACCCAGTACTTC.

This sequence joins TRBV6-5 and TRBJ2-7; D is possibly TRBD1 (5 bases). The V gene lost 2 bases and the J gene lost 2 bases, with 13 bases spanning the gap. This CDR3 is 15 amino acids long. Germline CDR1 is MNHEY and CDR2 is SVGAGI. CDR3 bases: TGTGCCAGCAGTTACAATACCGACAGCACCTACGAGCAGTACTTC. Amino acids: CASSYNTDSTYEQYF.

Here the CDR3 reads CSARRPGELFF. As DNA, the CDR3 is TGCAGTGCTAGACGTCCCGGGGAGCTGTTTTTT. V and J are TRBV20-1 and TRBJ2-2; D is uncertain. Trimming removed 2 bases at V and 6 bases at J, with 4 bases between. Germline assignment: CDR1 DFQATT and CDR2 SNEGSKA (reference sequence). This CDR3 is built from 11 residues.

The chain joins TRBV2 to TRBJ2-7; D remains ambiguous. This CDR3 region has 14 residues. Germline V gives CDR1 SNHLY, CDR2 FYNNEI. The V gene lost 7 bases and the J gene lost 3 bases, with 16 bases spanning the gap. The CDR3 DNA reads TGTGCCAGCACCCAATGGGCTGAGAACTACGAGCAGTACTTC. As protein: CASTQWAENYEQYF.

This clone was found once. V usage is TRBV7-9 and J usage is TRBJ1-4, with 8 positions matching TRBD1. The germline V gene encodes CDR1 SEHNR and CDR2 FQNEAQ (reference sequence). This CDR3 region has 13 residues. J lost 4 bases, V lost 7 bases, and 2 bases had no gene match. Here the CDR3 reads CASMTGVNEKLFF. In nucleotides, the CDR3 is TGTGCCAGCATGACAGGGGTTAATGAAAAACTGTTTTTT.